This T cell receptor beta chain originates from a study of technical replicates of blood from a few donors. Sequenced by immunoSEQ multiplex PCR; TCRdb stores in-frame clones only, minus some. The sample has 50,000 to 80,000 clones; 80% to 90% are singletons. The junction had 4 bases not matched to a gene; V was cut back by 5 bases and J by 1 base. Germline V CDR1 and CDR2: LNHDA, SQIVND (reference sequence). This CDR3 comprises 14 residues. V gene TRBV19 combines with J gene TRBJ1-1; 7 positions match TRBD1. This TCR came from a human donor in good health. Some clones in this sample may be carry-over from other donors' samples. The sequencing input was PBMCs. The CDR3 DNA reads as TGTGCCAGTAGTGCCTGGGACAGGAACACTGAAGCTTTCTTT. Translating it yields CASSAWDRNTEAFF.